These 23 T cell receptor beta chains came from one sample sequenced in a study of shared clonotypes between healthy human individuals. Method: immunoSEQ multiplex PCR; TCRdb's copy keeps in-frame clones and lacks some. Seen here are 400,000 to 500,000 clones, about 80% observed once, and the top ten hold about 12%. The sample taken for sequencing was PBMCs. These receptors all come from a woman aged 40-49 years in good health. Some clones in this sample may be carry-over from other donors' samples.

This chain connects TRBV27 to TRBJ1-2; the D gene is possibly TRBD1 (5 bases). V was cut by 5 bases and J by 4 bases, with 17 bases left in between. The CDR3 spans 15 residues. Germline lookup yields CDR1 MNHEY and CDR2 SMNVEV (reference sequence). The CDR3 sequence: CASSPYGGAFYGYTF. Written as DNA, the CDR3 is TGTGCCAGCAGTCCCTACGGAGGGGCGTTCTATGGCTACACCTTC.

In its sample, this clone was seen once. As DNA, the CDR3 is TGTGCCAGCAGCTTTGGCGCTCCAACCTCTGGGGCCAACGTCCTGACTTTC. It encodes CASSFGAPTSGANVLTF. The rearrangement joins TRBV7-3 to TRBJ2-6; D is undetermined. The V end lost 3 bases, the J end lost 0 bases, and 12 bases lay between the germline ends. Per germline, CDR1 SGHTA and CDR2 FQGTGA. The length of the CDR3 is 17 residues.

The chain recombines TRBV2 with TRBJ2-4; 7 positions agree with TRBD2. CDR1 is SNHLY and CDR2 is FYNNEI in the germline V gene. This CDR3 is 14 amino acids long. The junction had 11 bases not matched to a gene; V was cut back by 8 bases and J by 7 bases. The CDR3, as DNA: TGTGCCAGCGGGAAGGGCGGGAGCGGGAACATTCAGTACTTC. It yields the protein CASGKGGSGNIQYF. The full variable domain, completed using reference TRBV2 and TRBJ2-4, is EPEVTQTPSHQVTQMGQEVILRCVPISNHLYFYWYRQILGQKVEFLVSFYNNEISEKSEIFDDQFSVERPDGSNFTLKIRSTKLEDSAMYFCASGKGGSGNIQYFGAGTRLSVL.

The chain recombines TRBV21-1 with TRBJ2-5; the D call of TRBD1 is as the table states it, not checked on the DNA. TRBV21-1 represents a pseudogene. CDR3 length: 18 amino acids. CDR3 sequence: CASSTLGAGPGHIETQYF. CDR3 DNA sequence: TGTGCCAGCAGCACCTTAGGGGCTGGCCCTGGGCATATAGAGACCCAGTACTTC.

The rearrangement links TRBV5-6 to TRBJ1-5; 7 positions match TRBD1. After removal of 4 bases from V and 5 bases from J, the junction contained 9 bases not matched to a gene. The V gene's germline CDR1 is SGHDT and CDR2 YYEEEE. The CDR3 has 15 amino acids. The CDR3 sequence is CASSQTGARHQPQHF. The CDR3 bases are TGTGCCAGCAGCCAAACAGGGGCCAGGCATCAGCCCCAGCATTTT.

This clone appeared a single time. This rearrangement joins TRBV6-5 to TRBJ1-6; D call uncertain. The germline CDR1 and CDR2 sequences are MNHEY and SVGAGI. There are 15 residues in the CDR3. The V gene lost 3 bases and the J gene lost 6 bases, with 12 bases spanning the gap. CDR3 amino acids: CASSYKGSGNSPLHF. CDR3 DNA: TGTGCCAGCAGTTATAAGGGCTCGGGTAATTCACCCCTCCACTTT.

A few counts support this clone. The chain uses TRBV28 and TRBJ1-1; 7 bases line up with TRBD1. The CDR3 extends over 12 amino acids. Losses at the gene ends were 7 bases for V and 6 bases for J; bases not matched to a gene: 5. Per the germline V gene, CDR1 is MDHEN and CDR2 is SYDVKM. Written as DNA, the CDR3 is TGTGCCAGCAAACAGGGGAGGGCTGAAGCTTTCTTT. Protein product: CASKQGRAEAFF.

The chain's CDR3 is CASSLGQGGKNTEAFF. In nucleotides, the CDR3 is TGTGCCAGCAGTCTAGGACAGGGGGGCAAGAACACTGAAGCTTTCTTT. The chain uses TRBV28 and TRBJ1-1; 10 bases match TRBD1. The germline CDR1 and CDR2 sequences are MDHEN and SYDVKM. With 5 bases clipped from V and 1 base from J, the junction kept 7 bases outside the gene matches. CDR3 length: 16 amino acids.

This clone appeared once. J is TRBJ2-5 and V is TRBV12-5; D ambiguous. Trimming pared 5 bases from V and 5 bases from J, leaving 12 bases between. The CDR3 is 13 residues long. Germline CDR1 reads LGHNT; CDR2 reads FRNRAP. CDR3 in DNA: TGTGCTAGTGGTCCGGACCCCGGGGAGACCCAGTACTTC. It encodes CASGPDPGETQYF.

The chain is built from TRBV6-6 and TRBJ2-7; 13 nucleotides agree with TRBD2. V trimming: 6 bases; J trimming: 3 bases; junction bases outside the gene matches: 5. The CDR3 is 15 amino acids. Germline CDR1 reads MNHNY; CDR2 reads SVGAGI (reference sequence). The CDR3 DNA follows: TGTGCCAGCAGCCGCACTAGCGGGAGGGACTACGAGCAGTACTTC. It specifies CASSRTSGRDYEQYF.

The V call is TRBV11-3, the J call TRBJ2-3; D not certain. Trimming left V 3 bases short and J 0 bases short, with 4 bases between. Germline V CDR1 and CDR2: SGHNT, YENEEA. The CDR3 contains 13 residues. This CDR3 reads CASSFQSTDTQYF. CDR3 sequence (DNA): TGTGCCAGCAGCTTCCAGAGCACAGATACGCAGTATTTT.

The table lists this clone with a count of one. V and J are TRBV11-2 and TRBJ2-7; 7 nucleotides line up with TRBD1. This CDR3 contains 13 residues. The J segment lost 3 bases and the V segment lost 5 bases, leaving 4 bases of the junction unmatched. Germline lookup yields CDR1 SGHAT and CDR2 FQNNGV. The CDR3 region has the DNA TGTGCCAGCAGCGCCGACAGGGTCTACGAGCAGTACTTC. Its protein product is CASSADRVYEQYF.

The rearrangement joins TRBV4-1 to TRBJ2-1; TRBD2 matches 12 bases. Germline-derived CDR1 and CDR2 are MGHRA and YSYEKL. The CDR3 totals 17 residues. J lost 4 bases, V lost 1 base, and 5 bases had no gene match. This CDR3 reads CASSQAGTSGSYNEQFF. The CDR3 DNA follows: TGCGCCAGCAGCCAAGCCGGGACTAGCGGGTCTTACAATGAGCAGTTCTTC.

V usage is TRBV5-5 and J usage is TRBJ1-4; 10 bases match TRBD1. V shed 4 bases and J 7 bases; nucleotides not matched to a gene: 10. This CDR3 has 16 amino acids. Germline CDR1 and CDR2: SGHKS and YYEKEE (reference sequence). CDR3 nucleotides: TGTGCCAGCAGCGACGGGGCCCGGGACAGGGGTGAAAAACTGTTTTTT. As protein: CASSDGARDRGEKLFF.

The V call is TRBV28, the J call TRBJ1-1; 7 positions agree with TRBD1. Trimming at V came to 5 bases and at J to 3 bases, leaving 12 bases not matched to a gene. The CDR3 runs to 16 residues. From germline, CDR1 is MDHEN and CDR2 SYDVKM. The chain's CDR3 is CASSVLDRARDTEAFF. The DNA of the CDR3 is TGTGCCAGCAGTGTCTTAGACAGGGCAAGGGACACTGAAGCTTTCTTT.

Of note for this clone: Other DNA sequences within the sample encode an identical CDR3. The chain carries TRBV27 and TRBJ1-5; no clear D gene. This CDR3 has 14 residues. From germline, CDR1 is MNHEY and CDR2 SMNVEV (reference sequence). V lost 2 bases and J lost 4, with 9 bases in between. The CDR3 region has the DNA TGTGCCAGCAGTTTAATGGGCAGTAATCAGCCCCAGCATTTT. Protein: CASSLMGSNQPQHF.

The gene calls are TRBV28 and TRBJ1-2, with 7 bases aligning to TRBD1. This CDR3 contains 13 residues. The V segment lost 2 bases and the J segment 9 bases; nucleotides outside the gene matches: 6. Germline V gives CDR1 MDHEN, CDR2 SYDVKM. The CDR3, as DNA: TGTGCCAGCAGTTTACTACAGGGGAGTCGCTACACCTTC. It codes for CASSLLQGSRYTF.

The DNA of the CDR3 is TGTGCCAGCAGCGAGGGGGATTATGGCTACACCTTC. It codes for CASSEGDYGYTF. The rearrangement links TRBV7-2 to TRBJ1-2; D may be TRBD1 (6 bases). V was cut by 5 bases and J by 5 bases, with 9 bases left in between. Germline CDR1 is SGHTA and CDR2 is FQGNSA. There are 12 residues in the CDR3.

The chain joins TRBV7-8 to TRBJ2-3, with D uncertain. Germline loops: CDR1 SGHVS, CDR2 FQNEAQ. Trimming took off 0 bases at V and 0 bases at J, with 13 bases between the two ends. The length of the CDR3 is 17 residues. CDR3 residues: CASSLAPSSASTDTQYF. DNA for the CDR3: TGTGCCAGCAGCTTAGCGCCAAGTTCGGCTAGCACAGATACGCAGTATTTT.

This sequence joins TRBV11-1 and TRBJ2-1, with D tentatively TRBD1 (6 bases). Trimming left V 1 base short and J 10 bases short, with 17 bases between. CDR3 length: 15 residues. CDR1 is SGHAT and CDR2 is FQDESV in the germline V gene (reference sequence). This chain's CDR3 is CASSLVNPGVGEQFF. Here the CDR3 DNA reads TGTGCCAGCAGCTTAGTTAATCCAGGGGTAGGAGAGCAGTTCTTC.

The CDR3 here is CASSLDYGGEQYF. The CDR3 DNA is TGTGCCAGCAGCTTGGACTACGGGGGTGAGCAGTACTTC. The J gene is TRBJ2-7, the V gene TRBV5-4; maybe TRBD2 (6 bases). The germline V gene has CDR1 SGHNT and CDR2 YYREEE (reference sequence). The length of the CDR3 is 13 residues. V lost 0 bases and J lost 7, with 11 bases in between.

V is TRBV21-1 and J is TRBJ2-7; no DNA check was done on the table's D call, TRBD1. TRBV21-1 is assigned pseudogene status. The CDR3 is 15 residues long. DNA of the CDR3: TGTGCCAGCAGCACCCTCGGACACACCTCCTACGAGCAGTACTTC. Its protein product is CASSTLGHTSYEQYF.

A few counts support this clone. The CDR3 DNA follows: TGTGCCAGCAGCGCACCGACGGGGGAAGGGGCCAACGTCCTGACTTTC. It specifies CASSAPTGEGANVLTF. This sequence joins TRBV7-2 and TRBJ2-6, with a tentative D call TRBD2 (6 bases). Per germline, CDR1 SGHTA and CDR2 FQGNSA. There are 16 residues in the CDR3. The germline V and J ends were trimmed by 5 bases and 4 bases, with 15 bases remaining between them.